This T cell receptor (beta chain) was sequenced in a study of shared clonotypes between healthy human individuals. Study-wide points: On the whole, naive subsets had larger estimated richness than memory subsets had.

Comments on this clone: Antigen unknown.

The data were produced by immunoSEQ multiplex PCR, yet TCRdb's version contains in-frame clones alone and is incomplete. The sample consists of more than 2 million clones, 85% to 95% of them appearing once. Naive CD8 cells lacked CD45RO, underwent positive selection for CCR7 and left out terminally differentiated effector memory CD45RA+ cells. The material sequenced was naive CD8+ T cells sorted from blood. This sequence was found in a man between 18 and 29 years old in good health.

Here the CDR3 DNA reads TGTGCCAGCAGCTCGGAGGGCAATGAGCAGTTCTTC. Amino acid sequence: CASSSEGNEQFF. The chain has TRBV7-8 and TRBJ2-1; tentatively, D is TRBD2 (6 bases). Trimming removed 4 bases from V and 6 bases from J, with 7 bases in between. The CDR3 is made up of 12 amino acids. Looked up from germline, CDR1 is SGHVS and CDR2 is FQNEAQ.